The clone carrying this T cell receptor (beta chain) was detected only once. The data derive from a study of blood T cell repertoires in COVID-19. Turning to the study itself: Samples of COVID-19 (acute and convalescent) were obtained from the United States, Italy and Spain. PBMCs, B-cell-depleted T cells, or T cells provided the cDNA or gDNA that made up the material.

TCRdb keeps only in-frame clones here, not all; method: immunoSEQ multiplex PCR. The table lists a few hundred thousand clones, roughly nine tenths of them singletons. The CDR3 runs 12 residues. The V end lost 0 bases, the J end lost 5 bases, and 3 bases lay between the germline ends. Germline loops: CDR1 MNHEY, CDR2 SMNVEV (reference sequence). Seattle researchers signed up patients amid active infection and tracked them longitudinally. The rearrangement joins TRBV27 to TRBJ2-3; D not resolved. The sample was peripheral blood. The origin of this receptor is a woman aged 25 to 39 with COVID-19, enrolled during active disease. The CDR3 loop reads CASSLSRDTQYF. The DNA for the CDR3 is TGTGCCAGCAGTTTATCGAGAGATACGCAGTATTTT.